These 20 T cell receptor beta chains were all obtained from the same sample, sequenced in a study of cytomegalovirus exposure and HLA in healthy donors. Vbeta (60) and Jbeta (13) primers were used in the PCR. Measured with immunoSEQ multiplex PCR; TCRdb has only the in-frame clones, and not every one. The sample consists of approximately 110,000 clones, just under 80% of them appearing once. Source material: PBMCs. All receptors come from a male donor in good health and CMV-seronegative.

The genes are TRBV5-1 and TRBJ1-2, with 9 bases that match TRBD1. CDR3 length: 17 amino acids. The trim removed 5 bases at V and 8 bases at J, leaving 19 bases unmatched. Germline V CDR1 and CDR2: SGHRS, YFSETQ. The CDR3 spells CASSYYNGQGLGEGYTF. The CDR3 region has the DNA TGCGCCAGCAGTTACTACAACGGACAGGGGTTAGGGGAAGGCTACACCTTC.

Here the CDR3 reads CASSRIGTSGRTSYEQYF. DNA of the CDR3: TGTGCCAGCAGCCGAATCGGGACTAGCGGGAGGACATCCTACGAGCAGTACTTC. The chain is built from TRBV27 and TRBJ2-7; 15 bases are shared with TRBD2. Germline values: CDR1 MNHEY, CDR2 SMNVEV (reference sequence). V dropped 6 bases and J dropped 1; count of bases not matched to a gene: 10. This CDR3 contains 18 residues.

The chain recombines TRBV29-1 with TRBJ2-1; 7 bases map to TRBD2. J gave up 1 base and V 6 bases, and 9 bases lay outside the gene matches. The CDR3 is 15 residues long. From germline, CDR1 is SQVTM and CDR2 ANQGSEA. In DNA, the CDR3 is TGCAGCGTCGTCCCGGGGGGAAGATCCTACAATGAGCAGTTCTTC. This translates into CSVVPGGRSYNEQFF.

V and J are TRBV29-1 and TRBJ2-7; D perhaps matches TRBD1 (6 bases). Germline assignment: CDR1 SQVTM and CDR2 ANQGSEA. Trimming cost V 4 bases and J 4 bases, with 14 bases left between them. There are 13 residues in the CDR3. The CDR3 loop reads CSVGQAHGYEQYF. As DNA, the CDR3 is TGCAGCGTTGGACAGGCCCATGGGTACGAGCAGTACTTC.

The chain has TRBV15 and TRBJ2-7; D unclear. V was clipped by 1 base and J by 3 bases, with 7 bases between them. The CDR3 loop spans 13 amino acids. Germline CDR1 is LNHNV and CDR2 is YYDKDF (reference sequence). CDR3 DNA: TGTGCCACCAGCAGAGCCCGACACTACGAGCAGTACTTC. It codes for CATSRARHYEQYF.

This rearrangement joins TRBV18 to TRBJ1-1; 9 nucleotides agree with TRBD1. The CDR3 is 15 amino acids. V was pared by 8 bases and J by 0 bases, with 7 bases of the junction left unmatched. Germline CDR1 KGHSH, CDR2 LQKENI. CDR3 sequence (DNA): TGTGCCAGCCAAAAACAGGGGGCCTTGAACACTGAAGCTTTCTTT. Translating it yields CASQKQGALNTEAFF.

The chain carries TRBV11-3 and TRBJ2-3; TRBD1 matches 7 bases. The CDR3 is made up of 15 amino acids. The J segment lost 2 bases and the V segment lost 5 bases, leaving 7 bases of the junction unmatched. Per germline, CDR1 SGHNT and CDR2 YENEEA. DNA of the CDR3: TGTGCCAGCAGCGTCACAGGGGTCTCCACAGATACGCAGTATTTT. Encoded protein: CASSVTGVSTDTQYF. Using reference TRBV11-3 and TRBJ2-3 for the parts outside the CDR3, the full variable domain is EAGVVQSPRYKIIEKKQPVAFWCNPISGHNTLYWYLQNLGQGPELLIRYENEEAVDDSQLPKDRFSAERLKGVDSTLKIQPAELGDSAVYLCASSVTGVSTDTQYFGPGTRLTVL.

The chain's CDR3 is CSVTSGVETQYF. CDR3 in DNA: TGCAGCGTGACAAGCGGGGTGGAGACCCAGTACTTC. This chain uses TRBV29-1 with TRBJ2-5, with 7 bases lining up with TRBD2. Germline values: CDR1 SQVTM, CDR2 ANQGSEA. The CDR3 loop spans 12 amino acids. The V segment lost 6 bases and the J segment 5 bases; nucleotides outside the gene matches: 6.

The V call is TRBV5-1, the J call TRBJ2-7, with 7 bases lining up with TRBD1. The J segment lost 4 bases and the V segment lost 4 bases, leaving 8 bases of the junction unmatched. There are 14 residues in the CDR3. The germline CDR1 and CDR2 sequences are SGHRS and YFSETQ. CDR3 DNA: TGCGCCAGCAGCCCCGACAGGGCTCGGTACGAGCAGTACTTC. Its protein is CASSPDRARYEQYF.

This rearrangement joins TRBV27 to TRBJ1-1, with TRBD1 identical over 8 bases. Germline V lookup: CDR1 MNHEY, CDR2 SMNVEV (reference sequence). The trim removed 6 bases at V and 3 bases at J, leaving 12 bases unmatched. The CDR3 runs 16 residues. DNA of the CDR3: TGTGCCAGCAGCCATCAGGCAGGGGGCGCGCACACTGAAGCTTTCTTT. Translated: CASSHQAGGAHTEAFF.

The chain couples TRBV28 to TRBJ1-4; weak D call: TRBD1 (5 bases). Per germline, CDR1 MDHEN and CDR2 SYDVKM. The V end was cut by 1 base, the J end by 7 bases, with 10 bases between. This CDR3 spans 14 amino acids. The CDR3 spells CASSLYVRGEKLFF. In nucleotides, the CDR3 is TGTGCCAGCAGTTTATATGTTAGGGGTGAAAAACTGTTTTTT.

J is TRBJ2-3 and V is TRBV5-1; 7 bases align to TRBD2. CDR3 length: 15 amino acids. Unmatched junction bases numbered 5, after V lost 4 bases and J lost 0 bases. Germline lookup yields CDR1 SGHRS and CDR2 YFSETQ. The CDR3 DNA sequence: TGCGCCAGCAGCGTGGGACTACCTAGCACAGATACGCAGTATTTT. It encodes CASSVGLPSTDTQYF.

CDR3 nucleotides: TGTGCCAGCAGCCTAGGACTAGCGGGGACAGATACGCAGTATTTT. Amino acids: CASSLGLAGTDTQYF. The chain recombines TRBV6-1 with TRBJ2-3; TRBD2 matches at 12 bases. The CDR3 loop spans 15 amino acids. Germline V lookup: CDR1 MNHNS, CDR2 SASEGT. J was trimmed by 3 bases and V by 6 bases; bases with no gene match: 4.

Only one count was recorded for this clone. The chain combines TRBV7-9 with TRBJ2-7, with D possibly being TRBD1 (5 bases). Germline CDR1 SEHNR, CDR2 FQNEAQ (reference sequence). The CDR3 spans 15 residues. The ends were cut back, 5 bases at V and 0 bases at J, with 14 bases in the middle. The CDR3 DNA follows: TGTGCCAGCAGCAACGGTGGGGCAGCCTCCTACGAGCAGTACTTC. It translates to CASSNGGAASYEQYF.

J is TRBJ2-3 and V is TRBV6-1, with TRBD2 identical over 7 bases. This CDR3 contains 16 residues. In germline, CDR1 is MNHNS, CDR2 SASEGT. The trim removed 4 bases at V and 2 bases at J, leaving 9 bases unmatched. The CDR3 coding sequence is TGTGCCAGCAGTGGACCTCTAGCGGAAAACACAGATACGCAGTATTTT. This encodes CASSGPLAENTDTQYF.

The chain combines TRBV7-4 with TRBJ1-5; TRBD1 aligns across 7 bases. The V segment lost 5 bases and the J segment 3 bases; nucleotides outside the gene matches: 13. CDR3 length: 17 residues. The germline CDR1 and CDR2 sequences are SGHVT and SQSDAQ. CDR3: CASSPTTGYEVNQPQHF. CDR3 nucleotides: TGTGCCAGCAGCCCTACGACAGGGTATGAGGTCAATCAGCCCCAGCATTTT.

The chain is built from TRBV10-3 and TRBJ2-7; TRBD1 matches 10 bases. After removal of 10 bases from V and 3 bases from J, the junction contained 12 bases not matched to a gene. The CDR3 is made up of 15 amino acids. In germline, CDR1 is ENHRY, CDR2 SYGVKD. The CDR3, as DNA: TGTGCCACCCGAACCCGGGACAGGGGAATCTACGAGCAGTACTTC. Translated, it gives CATRTRDRGIYEQYF.

The rearrangement links TRBV4-1 to TRBJ1-3; no reliable D call. The V end lost 1 base, the J end lost 0 bases, and 4 bases lay between the germline ends. The CDR3 contains 14 residues. Germline V lookup: CDR1 MGHRA, CDR2 YSYEKL. This CDR3 reads CASSQVNSGNTIYF. CDR3 DNA sequence: TGCGCCAGCAGCCAAGTCAACTCTGGAAACACCATATATTTT.

The rearrangement joins TRBV7-9 to TRBJ2-3; TRBD2 might be the D (6 bases). CDR3 length: 17 residues. V shed 1 base and J shed 0 bases, with 14 bases lying between them. The germline gives CDR1 SEHNR, CDR2 FQNEAQ (reference sequence). The CDR3 region is CASSLEGRLGSTDTQYF. The CDR3 DNA is TGTGCCAGCAGCTTAGAAGGTCGACTAGGTAGCACAGATACGCAGTATTTT.

The V call is TRBV7-9, the J call TRBJ2-7; 8 bases match TRBD1. Germline V gene data show CDR1 as SEHNR and CDR2 as FQNEAQ (reference sequence). The CDR3 consists of 16 residues. With 3 bases clipped from V and 4 bases from J, the junction kept 11 bases outside the gene matches. CDR3 in amino acids: CASSLAPGQVGYEQYF. As DNA, the CDR3 is TGTGCCAGCAGCTTGGCTCCGGGACAGGTCGGTTACGAGCAGTACTTC.